The text below deals with one T cell receptor beta chain. Its antigen is unidentified. Assay: immunoSEQ multiplex PCR; the TCRdb copy retains only in-frame clones and omits some. The sample records about 23,000 clones, about 80% being singletons. Germline assignment: CDR1 SGHVS and CDR2 FQNEAQ. Trimming pared 2 bases from V and 5 bases from J, leaving 7 bases between. The CDR3 length is 14 residues. This record belongs to a study of graft-versus-host responses after intestinal transplantation. About the research overall: Recipients got multivisceral, liver-intestinal, or isolated intestinal transplants. Tacrolimus plus steroids were given to all recipients for approximately 3 years, preceded by anti-thymocyte globulin induction. Findings and limits, study-wide: Some GvH clones appeared in ileal mucosa or blood before recipient bone marrow.

Intraepithelial plus lamina propria lymphocytes were released by processing graft tissue. The sample here was ileum tissue, taken 12 days after intestinal transplant. This clonotype originated in a human patient who received an intestinal transplant, so some T cells may come from the graft donor. The chain recombines TRBV7-8 with TRBJ1-6; D possibly corresponds to TRBD1 (5 bases). CDR3 sequence: CASSLIQDNSPLHF. In nucleotides, the CDR3 is TGTGCCAGCAGCTTAATACAGGATAATTCACCCCTCCACTTT.